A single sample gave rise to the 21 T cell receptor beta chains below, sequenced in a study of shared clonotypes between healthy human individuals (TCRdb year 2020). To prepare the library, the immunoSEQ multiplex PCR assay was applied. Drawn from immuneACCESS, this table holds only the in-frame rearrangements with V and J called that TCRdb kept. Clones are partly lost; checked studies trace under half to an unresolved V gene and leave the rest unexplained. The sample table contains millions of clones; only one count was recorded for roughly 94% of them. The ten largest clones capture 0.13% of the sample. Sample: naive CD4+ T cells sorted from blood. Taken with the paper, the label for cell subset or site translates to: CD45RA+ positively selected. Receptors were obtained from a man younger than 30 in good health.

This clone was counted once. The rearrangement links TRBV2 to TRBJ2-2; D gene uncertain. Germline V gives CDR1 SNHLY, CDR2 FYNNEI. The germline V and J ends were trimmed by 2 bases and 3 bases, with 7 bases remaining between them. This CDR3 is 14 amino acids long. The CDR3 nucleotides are TGTGCCAGCAGTGAACTCCGGGACACCGGGGAGCTGTTTTTT. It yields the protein CASSELRDTGELFF.

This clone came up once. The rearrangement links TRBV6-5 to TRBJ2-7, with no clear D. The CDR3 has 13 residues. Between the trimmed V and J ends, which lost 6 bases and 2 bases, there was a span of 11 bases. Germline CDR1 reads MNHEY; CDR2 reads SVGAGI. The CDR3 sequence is CASRRPGTYEQYF. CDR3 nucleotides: TGTGCCAGCAGGCGCCCCGGCACCTACGAGCAGTACTTC.

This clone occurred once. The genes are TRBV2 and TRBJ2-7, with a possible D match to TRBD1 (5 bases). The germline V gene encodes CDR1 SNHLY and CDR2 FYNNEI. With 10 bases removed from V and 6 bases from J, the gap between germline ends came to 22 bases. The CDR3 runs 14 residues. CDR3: CATGPKGRVGEQYF. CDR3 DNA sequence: TGTGCCACCGGGCCCAAGGGCAGGGTCGGCGAGCAGTACTTC.

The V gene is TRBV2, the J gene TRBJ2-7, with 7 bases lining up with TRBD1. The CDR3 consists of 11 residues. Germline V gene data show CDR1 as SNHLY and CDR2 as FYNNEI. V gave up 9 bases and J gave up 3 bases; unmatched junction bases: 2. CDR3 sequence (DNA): TGTGCCAGTTGGGACAGCTACGAGCAGTACTTC. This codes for CASWDSYEQYF.

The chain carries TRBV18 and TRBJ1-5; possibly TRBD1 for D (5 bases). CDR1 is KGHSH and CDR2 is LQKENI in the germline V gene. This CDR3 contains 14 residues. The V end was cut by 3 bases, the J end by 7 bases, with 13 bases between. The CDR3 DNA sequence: TGTGCCAGCTCACCTATCAGGGTGGAACAGCCCCAGCATTTT. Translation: CASSPIRVEQPQHF.

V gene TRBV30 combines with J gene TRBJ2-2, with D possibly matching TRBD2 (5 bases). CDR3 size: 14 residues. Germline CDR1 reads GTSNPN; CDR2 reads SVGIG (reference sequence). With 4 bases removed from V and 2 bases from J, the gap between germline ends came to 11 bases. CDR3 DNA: TGTGCCTGGACTGGACTCTTCAACACCGGGGAGCTGTTTTTT. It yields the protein CAWTGLFNTGELFF.

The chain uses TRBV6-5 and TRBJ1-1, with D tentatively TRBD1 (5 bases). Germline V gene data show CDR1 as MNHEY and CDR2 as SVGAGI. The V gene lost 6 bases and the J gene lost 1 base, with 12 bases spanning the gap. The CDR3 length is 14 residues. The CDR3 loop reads CASREQDTNTEAFF. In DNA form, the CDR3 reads TGTGCCAGCAGAGAACAGGATACGAACACTGAAGCTTTCTTT.

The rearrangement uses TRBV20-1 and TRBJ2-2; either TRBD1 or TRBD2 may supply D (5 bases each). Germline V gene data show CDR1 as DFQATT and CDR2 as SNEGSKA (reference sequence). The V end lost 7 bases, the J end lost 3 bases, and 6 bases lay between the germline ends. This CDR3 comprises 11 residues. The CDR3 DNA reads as TGCAGTGTGGGGGACACCGGGGAGCTGTTTTTT. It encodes CSVGDTGELFF.

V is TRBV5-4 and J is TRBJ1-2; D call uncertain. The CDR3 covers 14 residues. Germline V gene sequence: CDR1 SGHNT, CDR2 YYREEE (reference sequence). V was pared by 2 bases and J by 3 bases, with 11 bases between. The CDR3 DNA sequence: TGTGCCAGCAGCTTTGGCCTTCAAGACTATGGCTACACCTTC. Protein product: CASSFGLQDYGYTF.

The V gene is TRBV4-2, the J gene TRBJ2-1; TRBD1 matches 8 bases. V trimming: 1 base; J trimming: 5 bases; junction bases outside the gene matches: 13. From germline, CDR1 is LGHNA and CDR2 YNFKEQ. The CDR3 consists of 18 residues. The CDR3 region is CASSQGGPGGRADNEQFF. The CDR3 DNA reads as TGTGCCAGCAGCCAAGGGGGACCAGGGGGCAGGGCCGACAATGAGCAGTTCTTC.

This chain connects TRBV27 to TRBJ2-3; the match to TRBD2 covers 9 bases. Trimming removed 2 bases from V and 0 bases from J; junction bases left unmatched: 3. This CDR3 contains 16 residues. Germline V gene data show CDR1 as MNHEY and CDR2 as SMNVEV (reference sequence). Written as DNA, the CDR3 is TGTGCCAGCAGTTTAGGTCTAGCGGGGAGCACAGATACGCAGTATTTT. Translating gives CASSLGLAGSTDTQYF.

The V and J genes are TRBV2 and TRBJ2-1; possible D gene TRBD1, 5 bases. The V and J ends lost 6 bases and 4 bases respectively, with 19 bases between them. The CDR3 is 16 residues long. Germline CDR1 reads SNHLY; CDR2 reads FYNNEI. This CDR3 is CASRKPLRQIYNEQFF. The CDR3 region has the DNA TGTGCCAGCAGAAAACCCCTCAGACAGATATACAATGAGCAGTTCTTC.

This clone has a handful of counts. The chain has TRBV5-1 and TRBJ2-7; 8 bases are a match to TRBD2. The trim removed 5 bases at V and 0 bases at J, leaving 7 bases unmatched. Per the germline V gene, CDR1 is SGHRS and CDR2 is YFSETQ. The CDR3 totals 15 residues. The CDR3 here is CASRESGGSSYEQYF. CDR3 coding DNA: TGCGCCAGCAGAGAAAGCGGGGGCAGCTCCTACGAGCAGTACTTC. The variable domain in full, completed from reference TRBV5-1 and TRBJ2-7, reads KAGVTQTPRYLIKTRGQQVTLSCSPISGHRSVSWYQQTPGQGLQFLFEYFSETQRNKGNFPGRFSGRQFSNSRSEMNVSTLELGDSALYLCASRESGGSSYEQYFGPGTRLTVT.

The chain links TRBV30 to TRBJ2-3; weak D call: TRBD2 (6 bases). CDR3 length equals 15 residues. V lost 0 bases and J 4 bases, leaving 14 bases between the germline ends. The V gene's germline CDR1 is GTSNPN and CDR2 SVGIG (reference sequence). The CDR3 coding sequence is TGTGCCTGGAGTGTTGGAGGGAGCTTGTCAGATACGCAGTATTTT. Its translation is CAWSVGGSLSDTQYF.

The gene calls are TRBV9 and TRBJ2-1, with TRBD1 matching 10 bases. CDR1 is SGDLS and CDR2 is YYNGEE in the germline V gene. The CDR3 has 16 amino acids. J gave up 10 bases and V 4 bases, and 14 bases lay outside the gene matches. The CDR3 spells CASSQYSGQGEGEQFF. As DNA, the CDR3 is TGTGCCAGCAGCCAGTACAGTGGACAGGGGGAAGGGGAGCAGTTCTTC.

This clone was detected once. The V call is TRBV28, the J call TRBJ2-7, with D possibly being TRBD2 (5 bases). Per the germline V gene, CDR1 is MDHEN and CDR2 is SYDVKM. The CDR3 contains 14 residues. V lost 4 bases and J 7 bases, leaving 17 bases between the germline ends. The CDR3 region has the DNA TGTGCCAGCAGTTCGACCGTGTTACTAGGGGAGCAGTACTTC. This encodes CASSSTVLLGEQYF.

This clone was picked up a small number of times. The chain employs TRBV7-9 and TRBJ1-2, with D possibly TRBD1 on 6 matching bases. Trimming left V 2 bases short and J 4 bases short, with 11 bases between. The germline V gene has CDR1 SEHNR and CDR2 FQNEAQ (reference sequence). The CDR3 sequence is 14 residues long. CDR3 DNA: TGTGCCAGCAGCTTATTAGCAGGGGCCTATGGCTACACCTTC. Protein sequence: CASSLLAGAYGYTF.

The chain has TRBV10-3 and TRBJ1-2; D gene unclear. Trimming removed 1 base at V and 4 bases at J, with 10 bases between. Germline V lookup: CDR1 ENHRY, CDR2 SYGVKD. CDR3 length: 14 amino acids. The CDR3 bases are TGTGCCATCAGTGAGTGGGCAGACCGCTATGGCTACACCTTC. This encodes CAISEWADRYGYTF.

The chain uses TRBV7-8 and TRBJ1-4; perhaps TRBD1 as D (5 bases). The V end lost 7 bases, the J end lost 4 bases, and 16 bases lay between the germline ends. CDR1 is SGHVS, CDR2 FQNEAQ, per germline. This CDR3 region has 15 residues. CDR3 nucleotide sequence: TGTGCCAGCACCGAGGGGCGGCAGATTAATGAAAAACTGTTTTTT. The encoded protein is CASTEGRQINEKLFF.

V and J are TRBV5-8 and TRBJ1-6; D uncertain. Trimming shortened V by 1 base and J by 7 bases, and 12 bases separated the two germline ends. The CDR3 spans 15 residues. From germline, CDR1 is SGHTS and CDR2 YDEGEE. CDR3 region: CASSLRHPTNSPLHF. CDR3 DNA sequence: TGTGCCAGCAGCTTGCGACACCCCACCAATTCACCCCTCCACTTT.

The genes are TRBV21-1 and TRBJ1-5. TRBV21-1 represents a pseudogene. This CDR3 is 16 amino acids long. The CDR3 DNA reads TGTGCCATCCTACTCCGAGACCACGGGAGGGAGCAGCCCCAGCATTTT. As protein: CAILLRDHGREQPQHF.